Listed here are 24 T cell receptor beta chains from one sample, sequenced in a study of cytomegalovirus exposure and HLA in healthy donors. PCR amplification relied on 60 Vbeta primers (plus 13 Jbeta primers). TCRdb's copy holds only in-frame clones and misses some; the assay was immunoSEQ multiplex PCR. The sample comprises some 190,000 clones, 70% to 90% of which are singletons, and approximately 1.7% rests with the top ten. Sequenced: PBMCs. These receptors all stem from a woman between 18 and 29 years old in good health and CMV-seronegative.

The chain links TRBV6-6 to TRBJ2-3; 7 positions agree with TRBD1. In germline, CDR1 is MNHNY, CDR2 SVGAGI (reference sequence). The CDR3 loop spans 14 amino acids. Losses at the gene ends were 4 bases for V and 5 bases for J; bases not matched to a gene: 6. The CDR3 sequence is CASSSQGKVDTQYF. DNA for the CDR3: TGTGCCAGCAGTTCACAGGGGAAGGTAGATACGCAGTATTTT.

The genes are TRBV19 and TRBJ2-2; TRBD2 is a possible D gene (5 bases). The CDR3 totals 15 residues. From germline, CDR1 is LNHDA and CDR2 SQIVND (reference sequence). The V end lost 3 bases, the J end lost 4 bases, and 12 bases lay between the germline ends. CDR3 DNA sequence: TGTGCCAGTAGTATCGGGTCTCGGGGCACCGGGGAGCTGTTTTTT. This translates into CASSIGSRGTGELFF.

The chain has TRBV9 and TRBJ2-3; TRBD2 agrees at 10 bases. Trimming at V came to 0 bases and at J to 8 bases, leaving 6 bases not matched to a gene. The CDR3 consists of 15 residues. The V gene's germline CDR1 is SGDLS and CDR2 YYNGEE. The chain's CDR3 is CASSVAYLAGATQYF. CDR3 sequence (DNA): TGTGCCAGCAGCGTAGCTTACCTAGCGGGAGCTACGCAGTATTTT.

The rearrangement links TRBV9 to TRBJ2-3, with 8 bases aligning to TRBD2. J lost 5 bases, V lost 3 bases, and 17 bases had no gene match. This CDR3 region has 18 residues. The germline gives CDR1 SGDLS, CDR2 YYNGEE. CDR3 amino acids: CASSEGGSSLAGGDTQYF. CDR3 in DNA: TGTGCCAGCAGCGAGGGGGGGTCATCACTGGCGGGAGGAGATACGCAGTATTTT.

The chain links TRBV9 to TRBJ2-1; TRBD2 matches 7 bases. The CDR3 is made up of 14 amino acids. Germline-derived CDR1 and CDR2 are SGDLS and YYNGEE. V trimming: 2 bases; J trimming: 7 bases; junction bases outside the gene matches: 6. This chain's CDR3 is CASSVRREGNEQFF. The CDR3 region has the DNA TGTGCCAGCAGCGTCCGCAGGGAGGGGAATGAGCAGTTCTTC.

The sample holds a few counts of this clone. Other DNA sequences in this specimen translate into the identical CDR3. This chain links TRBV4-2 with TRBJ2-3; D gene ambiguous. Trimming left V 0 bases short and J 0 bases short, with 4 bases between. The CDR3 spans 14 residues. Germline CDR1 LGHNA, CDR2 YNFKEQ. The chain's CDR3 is CASSQDPSTDTQYF. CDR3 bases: TGTGCCAGCAGCCAAGATCCGAGCACAGATACGCAGTATTTT.

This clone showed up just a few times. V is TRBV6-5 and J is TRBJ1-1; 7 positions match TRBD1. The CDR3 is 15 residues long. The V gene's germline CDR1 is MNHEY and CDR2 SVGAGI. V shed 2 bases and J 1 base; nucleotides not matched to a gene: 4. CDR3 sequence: CASSYPGQSNTEAFF. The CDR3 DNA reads TGTGCCAGCAGTTACCCGGGACAGTCGAACACTGAAGCTTTCTTT.

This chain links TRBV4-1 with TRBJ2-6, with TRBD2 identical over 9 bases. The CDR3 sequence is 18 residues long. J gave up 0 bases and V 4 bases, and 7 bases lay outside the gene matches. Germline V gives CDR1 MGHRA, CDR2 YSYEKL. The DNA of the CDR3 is TGCGCCAGCAGCCTTCCCCGCGGGGGGGTCTCTGGGGCCAACGTCCTGACTTTC. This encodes CASSLPRGGVSGANVLTF.

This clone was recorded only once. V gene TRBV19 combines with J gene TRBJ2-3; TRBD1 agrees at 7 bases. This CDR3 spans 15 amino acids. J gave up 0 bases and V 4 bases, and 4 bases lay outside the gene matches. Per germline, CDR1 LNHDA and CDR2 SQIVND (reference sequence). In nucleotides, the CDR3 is TGTGCCAGTAGTAAGGGACAGCATAGCACAGATACGCAGTATTTT. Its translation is CASSKGQHSTDTQYF.

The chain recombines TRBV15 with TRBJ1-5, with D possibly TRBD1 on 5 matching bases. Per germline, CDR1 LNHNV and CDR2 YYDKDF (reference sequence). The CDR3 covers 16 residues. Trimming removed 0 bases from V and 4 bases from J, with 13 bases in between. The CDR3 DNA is TGTGCCACCAGCAGAGATCCGGGGGTGAAGAATCAGCCCCAGCATTTT. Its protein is CATSRDPGVKNQPQHF.

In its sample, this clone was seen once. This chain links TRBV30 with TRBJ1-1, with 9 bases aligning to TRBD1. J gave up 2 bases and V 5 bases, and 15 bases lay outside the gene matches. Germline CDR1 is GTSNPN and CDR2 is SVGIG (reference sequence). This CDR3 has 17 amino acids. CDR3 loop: CAWEYGTGHVRNTEAFF. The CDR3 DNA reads TGTGCCTGGGAATACGGGACAGGGCACGTTCGAAACACTGAAGCTTTCTTT. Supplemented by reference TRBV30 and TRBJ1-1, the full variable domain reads SQTIHQWPATLVQPVGSPLSLECTVEGTSNPNLYWYRQAAGRGLQLLFYSVGIGQISSEVPQNLSASRPQDRQFILSSKKLLLSDSGFYLCAWEYGTGHVRNTEAFFGQGTRLTVV.

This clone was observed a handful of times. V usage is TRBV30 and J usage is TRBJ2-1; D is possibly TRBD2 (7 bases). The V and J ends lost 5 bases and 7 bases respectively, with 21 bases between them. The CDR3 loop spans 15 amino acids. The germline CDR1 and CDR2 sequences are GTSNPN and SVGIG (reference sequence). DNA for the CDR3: TGTGCCTGGGGGGGGGCGACGGGACTTGAAAATGAGCAGTTCTTC. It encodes CAWGGATGLENEQFF.

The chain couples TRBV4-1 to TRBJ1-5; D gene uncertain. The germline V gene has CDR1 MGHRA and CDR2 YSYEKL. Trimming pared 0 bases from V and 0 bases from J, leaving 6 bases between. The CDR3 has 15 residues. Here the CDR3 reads CASSQDVYSNQPQHF. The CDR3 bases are TGCGCCAGCAGCCAAGACGTGTATAGCAATCAGCCCCAGCATTTT.

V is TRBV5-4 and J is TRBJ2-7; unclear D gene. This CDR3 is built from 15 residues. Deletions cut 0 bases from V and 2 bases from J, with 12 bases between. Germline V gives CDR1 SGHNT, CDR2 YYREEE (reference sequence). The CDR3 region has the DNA TGTGCCAGCAGCTTGGAGGCAGGTCTCCCCTACGAGCAGTACTTC. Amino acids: CASSLEAGLPYEQYF.

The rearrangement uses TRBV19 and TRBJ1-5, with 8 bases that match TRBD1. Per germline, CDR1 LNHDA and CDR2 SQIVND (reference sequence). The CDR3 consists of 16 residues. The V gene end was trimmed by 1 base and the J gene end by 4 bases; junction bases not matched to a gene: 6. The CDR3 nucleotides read TGTGCCAGTAGTATAGGAGGCAGGGGGCGAAATCAGCCCCAGCATTTT. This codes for CASSIGGRGRNQPQHF.

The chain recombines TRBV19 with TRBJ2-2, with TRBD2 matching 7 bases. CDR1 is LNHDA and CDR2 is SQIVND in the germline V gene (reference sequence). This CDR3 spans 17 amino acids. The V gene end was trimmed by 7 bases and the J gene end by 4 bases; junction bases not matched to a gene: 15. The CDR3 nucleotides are TGTGCCAGTACACCACCCGGACTAGAAAAAAGCACCGGGGAGCTGTTTTTT. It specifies CASTPPGLEKSTGELFF.

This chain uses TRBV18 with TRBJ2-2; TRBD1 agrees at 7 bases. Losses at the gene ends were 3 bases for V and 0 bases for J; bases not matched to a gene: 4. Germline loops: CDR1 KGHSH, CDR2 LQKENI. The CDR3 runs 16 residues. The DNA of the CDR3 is TGTGCCAGCTCACCTTGGGACAGTACGAACACCGGGGAGCTGTTTTTT. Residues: CASSPWDSTNTGELFF.

The CDR3 loop is CASAGGAGVLNEQFF. The CDR3 bases are TGTGCCAGTGCCGGGGGGGCGGGGGTTCTCAATGAGCAGTTCTTC. This sequence joins TRBV19 and TRBJ2-1, with 8 bases matching TRBD2. V trimming: 8 bases; J trimming: 6 bases; junction bases outside the gene matches: 12. The CDR3 is 15 amino acids. Germline assignment: CDR1 LNHDA and CDR2 SQIVND (reference sequence).

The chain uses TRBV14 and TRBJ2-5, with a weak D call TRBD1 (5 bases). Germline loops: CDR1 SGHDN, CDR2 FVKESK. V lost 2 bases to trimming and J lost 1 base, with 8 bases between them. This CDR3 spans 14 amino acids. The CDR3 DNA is TGTGCCAGCAGCCAACAGGGATTCCAAGAGACCCAGTACTTC. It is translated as CASSQQGFQETQYF.

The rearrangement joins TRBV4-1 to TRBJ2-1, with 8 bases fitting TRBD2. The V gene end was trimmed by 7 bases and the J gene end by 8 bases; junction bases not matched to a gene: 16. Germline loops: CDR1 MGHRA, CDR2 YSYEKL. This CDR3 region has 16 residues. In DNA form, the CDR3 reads TGCGCCAGCACCACATCCCCCGGGGGGGCCGGGGATGAGCAGTTCTTC. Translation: CASTTSPGGAGDEQFF.

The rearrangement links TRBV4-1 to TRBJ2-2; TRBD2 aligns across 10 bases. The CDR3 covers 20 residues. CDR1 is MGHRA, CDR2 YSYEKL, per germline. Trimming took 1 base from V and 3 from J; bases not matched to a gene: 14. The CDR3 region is CASSQGRGASGRFDTGELFF. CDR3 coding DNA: TGCGCCAGCAGCCAAGGTCGAGGGGCTAGCGGGAGATTCGACACCGGGGAGCTGTTTTTT.

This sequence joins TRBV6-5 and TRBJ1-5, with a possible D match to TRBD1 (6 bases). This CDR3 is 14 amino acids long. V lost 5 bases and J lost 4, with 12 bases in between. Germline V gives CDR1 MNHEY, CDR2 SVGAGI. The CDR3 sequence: CASSPGHSNQPQHF. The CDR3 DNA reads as TGTGCCAGCAGTCCGGGACACAGTAATCAGCCCCAGCATTTT.

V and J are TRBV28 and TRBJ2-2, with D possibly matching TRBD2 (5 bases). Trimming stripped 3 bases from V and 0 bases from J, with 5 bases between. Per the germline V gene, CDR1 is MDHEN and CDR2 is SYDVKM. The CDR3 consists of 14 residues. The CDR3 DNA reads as TGTGCCAGCAGTTTCGGGACGAACACCGGGGAGCTGTTTTTT. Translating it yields CASSFGTNTGELFF.

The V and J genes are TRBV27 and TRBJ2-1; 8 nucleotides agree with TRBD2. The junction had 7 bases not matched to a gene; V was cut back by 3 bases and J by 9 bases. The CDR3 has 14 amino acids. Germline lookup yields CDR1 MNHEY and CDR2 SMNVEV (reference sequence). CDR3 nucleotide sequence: TGTGCCAGCAGTTTTGGGACTAGTAGTAGTGAGCAGTTCTTC. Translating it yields CASSFGTSSSEQFF.